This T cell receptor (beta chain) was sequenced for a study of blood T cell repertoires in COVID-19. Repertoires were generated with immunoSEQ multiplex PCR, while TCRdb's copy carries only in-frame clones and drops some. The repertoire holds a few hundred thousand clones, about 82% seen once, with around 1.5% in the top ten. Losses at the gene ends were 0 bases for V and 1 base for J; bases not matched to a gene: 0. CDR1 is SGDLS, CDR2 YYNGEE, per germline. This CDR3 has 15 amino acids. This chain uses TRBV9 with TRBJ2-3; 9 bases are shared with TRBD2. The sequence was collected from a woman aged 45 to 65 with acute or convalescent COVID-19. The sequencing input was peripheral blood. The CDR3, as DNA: TGTGCCAGCAGCGTAGTAGCGGGGGGCACAGATACGCAGTATTTT. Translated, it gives CASSVVAGGTDTQYF.